The source of this T cell receptor (beta chain) is a study of CD8 T cells in ankylosing spondylitis. Quantitative 5'-RACE with molecular barcodes generated TCR beta libraries. A single record per CDR3 protein comes from TCRdb applying MiXCR to the 5' RACE reads. The sample holds 500,000 or so distinct CDR3 sequences, 5.3% seen once. A remark on this clonotype: As yet, its antigen is unknown. This may be a read error: a much more frequent sequence differs by one nucleotide. Given the absence of the conserved phenylalanine or tryptophan at the CDR3 end, a read error is likely.

Study outcomes and limitations: Apparently characteristic of ankylosing spondylitis blood was a TCR beta motif (eight highly homologous variants). Disease-linked clones were reportedly significantly enriched in matched ankylosing spondylitis synovial fluid. Before this, some motif variants had been reported in reactive arthritis synovial fluid and blood. Within peripheral blood, clones linked to disease were CD8+ and relatively rare.

The sequence derives from a male donor with ankylosing spondylitis. Sequenced material: blood, either unsorted or a sorted T cell fraction (not recorded which).

The CDR3 DNA sequence: TGTGCCAGCAGTGAATTTGGCAGGCCACTTGGAGATACGCAGTATCTT. As protein: CASSEFGRPLGDTQYL. The chain uses TRBV6-1 and TRBJ2-3; the D is unclear. The CDR3 runs to 16 residues. CDR1 and CDR2 from the germline V gene are MNHNS and SASEGT. Trimming removed 2 bases at V and 5 bases at J, with 17 bases between.